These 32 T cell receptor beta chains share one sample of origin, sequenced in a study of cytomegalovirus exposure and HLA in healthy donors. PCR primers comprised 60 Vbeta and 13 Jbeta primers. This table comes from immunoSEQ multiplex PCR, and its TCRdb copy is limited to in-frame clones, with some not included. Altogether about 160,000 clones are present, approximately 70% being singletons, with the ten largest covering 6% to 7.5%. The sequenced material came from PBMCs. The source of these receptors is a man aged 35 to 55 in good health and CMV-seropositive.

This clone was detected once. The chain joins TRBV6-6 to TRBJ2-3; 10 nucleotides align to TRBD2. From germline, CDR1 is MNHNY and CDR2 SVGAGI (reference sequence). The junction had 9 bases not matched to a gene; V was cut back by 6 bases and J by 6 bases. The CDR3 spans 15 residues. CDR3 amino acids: CASRPSGGAADTQYF. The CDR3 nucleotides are TGTGCCAGCAGACCAAGCGGGGGGGCCGCGGATACGCAGTATTTT.

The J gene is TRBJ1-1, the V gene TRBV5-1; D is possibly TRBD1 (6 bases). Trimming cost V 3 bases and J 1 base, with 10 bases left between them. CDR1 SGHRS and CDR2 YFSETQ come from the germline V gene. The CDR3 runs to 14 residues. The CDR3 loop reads CASSSDRANTEAFF. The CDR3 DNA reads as TGCGCCAGCAGCTCGGACAGAGCGAACACTGAAGCTTTCTTT.

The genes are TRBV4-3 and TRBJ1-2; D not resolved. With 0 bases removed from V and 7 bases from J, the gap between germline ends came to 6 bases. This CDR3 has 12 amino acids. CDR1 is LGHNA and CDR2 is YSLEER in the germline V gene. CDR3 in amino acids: CASSQDPGGYTF. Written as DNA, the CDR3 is TGCGCCAGCAGCCAAGATCCGGGTGGCTACACCTTC.

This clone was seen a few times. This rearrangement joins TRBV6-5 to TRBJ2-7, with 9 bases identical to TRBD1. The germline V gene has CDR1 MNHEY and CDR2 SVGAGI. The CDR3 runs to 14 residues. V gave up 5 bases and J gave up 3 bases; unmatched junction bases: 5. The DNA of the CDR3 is TGTGCCAGCAGTACGGGACAGGGCCTCTACGAGCAGTACTTC. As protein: CASSTGQGLYEQYF.

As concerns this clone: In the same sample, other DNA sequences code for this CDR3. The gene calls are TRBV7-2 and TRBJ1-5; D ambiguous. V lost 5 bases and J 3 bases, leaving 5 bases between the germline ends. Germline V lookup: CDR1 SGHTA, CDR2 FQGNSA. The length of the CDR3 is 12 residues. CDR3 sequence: CASSPFNQPQHF. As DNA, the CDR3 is TGTGCCAGCAGCCCATTCAATCAGCCCCAGCATTTT. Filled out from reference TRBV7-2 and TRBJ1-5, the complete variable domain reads GAGVSQSPSNKVTEKGKDVELRCDPISGHTALYWYRQSLGQGLEFLIYFQGNSAPDKSGLPSDRFSAERTGGSVSTLTIQRTQQEDSAVYLCASSPFNQPQHFGDGTRLSIL.

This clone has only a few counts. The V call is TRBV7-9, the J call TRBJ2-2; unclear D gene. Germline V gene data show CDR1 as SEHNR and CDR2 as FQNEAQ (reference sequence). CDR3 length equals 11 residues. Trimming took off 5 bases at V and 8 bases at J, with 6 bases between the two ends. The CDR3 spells CASSTRGELFF. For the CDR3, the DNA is TGTGCCAGCAGCACTCGGGGGGAGCTGTTTTTT.

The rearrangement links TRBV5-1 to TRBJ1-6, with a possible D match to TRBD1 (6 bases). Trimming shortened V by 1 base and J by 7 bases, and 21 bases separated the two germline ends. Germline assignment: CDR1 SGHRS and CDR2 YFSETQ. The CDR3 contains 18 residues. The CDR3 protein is CASSLTGTVRQVNSPLHF. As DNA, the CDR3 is TGCGCCAGCAGCTTGACAGGGACGGTGCGTCAGGTGAATTCACCCCTCCACTTT.

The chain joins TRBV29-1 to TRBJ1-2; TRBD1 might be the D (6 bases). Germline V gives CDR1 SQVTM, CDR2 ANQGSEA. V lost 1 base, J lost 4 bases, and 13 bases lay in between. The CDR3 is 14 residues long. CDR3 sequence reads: CSVEVGGAAYGYTF. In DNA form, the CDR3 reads TGCAGCGTTGAAGTAGGGGGGGCGGCCTATGGCTACACCTTC.

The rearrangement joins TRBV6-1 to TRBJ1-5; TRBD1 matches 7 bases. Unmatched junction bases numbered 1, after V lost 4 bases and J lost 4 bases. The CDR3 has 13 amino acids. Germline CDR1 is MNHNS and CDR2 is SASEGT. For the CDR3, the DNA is TGTGCCAGCAGTGGGACAGGTAATCAGCCCCAGCATTTT. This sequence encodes CASSGTGNQPQHF.

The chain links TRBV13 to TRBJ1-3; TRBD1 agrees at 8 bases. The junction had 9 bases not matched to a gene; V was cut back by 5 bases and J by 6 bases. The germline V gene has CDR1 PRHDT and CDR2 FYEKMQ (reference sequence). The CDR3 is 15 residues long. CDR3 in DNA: TGTGCCAGCAGCGCCGCCCCGGGACAGGCAAACACCATATATTTT. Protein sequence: CASSAAPGQANTIYF.

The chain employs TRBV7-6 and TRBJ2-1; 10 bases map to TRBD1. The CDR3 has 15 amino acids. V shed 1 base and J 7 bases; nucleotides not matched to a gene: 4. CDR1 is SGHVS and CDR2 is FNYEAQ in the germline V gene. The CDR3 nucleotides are TGTGCCAGCAGCTTAGGACAGGGGGCGAGAAATGAGCAGTTCTTC. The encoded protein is CASSLGQGARNEQFF. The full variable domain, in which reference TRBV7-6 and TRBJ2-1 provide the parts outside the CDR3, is GAGVSQSPRYKVTKRGQDVALRCDPISGHVSLYWYRQALGQGPEFLTYFNYEAQQDKSGLPNDRFSAERPEGSISTLTIQRTEQRDSAMYRCASSLGQGARNEQFFGPGTRLTVL.

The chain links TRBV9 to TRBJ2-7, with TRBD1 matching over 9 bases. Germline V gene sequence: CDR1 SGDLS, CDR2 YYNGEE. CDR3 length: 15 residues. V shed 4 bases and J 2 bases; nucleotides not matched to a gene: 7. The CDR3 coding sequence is TGTGCCAGCAGCCTCCGACAGGGGGGGACCTACGAGCAGTACTTC. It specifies CASSLRQGGTYEQYF. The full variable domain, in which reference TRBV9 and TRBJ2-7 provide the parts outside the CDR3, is DSGVTQTPKHLITATGQRVTLRCSPRSGDLSVYWYQQSLDQGLQFLIQYYNGEERAKGNILERFSAQQFPDLHSELNLSSLELGDSALYFCASSLRQGGTYEQYFGPGTRLTVT.

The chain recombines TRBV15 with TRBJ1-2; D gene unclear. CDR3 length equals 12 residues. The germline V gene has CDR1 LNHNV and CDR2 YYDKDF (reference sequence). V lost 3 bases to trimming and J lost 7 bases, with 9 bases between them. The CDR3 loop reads CATSRGPIGYTF. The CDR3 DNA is TGTGCCACCAGCAGGGGCCCCATTGGCTACACCTTC.

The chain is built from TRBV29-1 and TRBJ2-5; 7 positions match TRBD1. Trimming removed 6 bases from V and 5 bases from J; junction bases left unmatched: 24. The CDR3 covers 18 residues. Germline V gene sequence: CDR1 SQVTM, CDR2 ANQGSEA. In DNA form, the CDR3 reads TGCAGCGTGCGTTCATTGCGTGCAGGGGGTTTCCTGGGGGAGACCCAGTACTTC. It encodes CSVRSLRAGGFLGETQYF.

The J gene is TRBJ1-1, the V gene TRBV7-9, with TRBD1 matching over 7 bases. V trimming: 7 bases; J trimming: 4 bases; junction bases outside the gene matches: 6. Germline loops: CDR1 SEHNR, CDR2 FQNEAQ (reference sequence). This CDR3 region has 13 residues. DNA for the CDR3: TGTGCCAGCACCTTTGCAGGGGGCACTGAAGCTTTCTTT. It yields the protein CASTFAGGTEAFF.

The CDR3 is CASRQGGNYGYTF. CDR3 bases: TGTGCCAGTAGGCAGGGAGGTAACTATGGCTACACCTTC. The V and J genes are TRBV19 and TRBJ1-2; D is perhaps TRBD1 (5 bases). Germline V CDR1 and CDR2: LNHDA, SQIVND (reference sequence). The CDR3 is 13 residues long. V gave up 6 bases and J gave up 1 base, with 9 bases separating them.

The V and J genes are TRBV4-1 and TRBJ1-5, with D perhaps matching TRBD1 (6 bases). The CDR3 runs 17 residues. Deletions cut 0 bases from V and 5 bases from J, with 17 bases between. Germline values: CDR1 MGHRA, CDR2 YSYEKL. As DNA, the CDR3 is TGCGCCAGCAGCCAAGATGGCCAGGGGAGTAAGCATCAGCCCCAGCATTTT. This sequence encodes CASSQDGQGSKHQPQHF.

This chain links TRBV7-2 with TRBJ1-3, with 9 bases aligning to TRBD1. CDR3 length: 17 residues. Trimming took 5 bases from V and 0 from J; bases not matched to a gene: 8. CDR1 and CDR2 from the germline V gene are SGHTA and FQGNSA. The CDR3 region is CASSIQGASLSGNTIYF. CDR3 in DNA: TGTGCCAGCAGCATACAGGGGGCGAGTCTCTCTGGAAACACCATATATTTT.

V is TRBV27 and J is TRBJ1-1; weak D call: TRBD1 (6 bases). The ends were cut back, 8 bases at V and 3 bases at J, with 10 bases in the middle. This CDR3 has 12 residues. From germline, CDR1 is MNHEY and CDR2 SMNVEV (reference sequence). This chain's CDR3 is CASLGTHTEAFF. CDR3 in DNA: TGTGCCAGCCTCGGGACACACACTGAAGCTTTCTTT.

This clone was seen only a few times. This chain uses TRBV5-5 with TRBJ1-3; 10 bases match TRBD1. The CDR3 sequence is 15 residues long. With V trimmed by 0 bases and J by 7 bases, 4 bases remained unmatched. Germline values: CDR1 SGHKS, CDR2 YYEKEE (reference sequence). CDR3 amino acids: CASSLEGDRGNTIYF. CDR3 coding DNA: TGTGCCAGCAGCTTGGAAGGGGACAGGGGTAACACCATATATTTT. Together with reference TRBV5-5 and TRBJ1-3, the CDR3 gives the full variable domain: DAGVTQSPTHLIKTRGQQVTLRCSPISGHKSVSWYQQVLGQGPQFIFQYYEKEERGRGNFPDRFSARQFPNYSSELNVNALLLGDSALYLCASSLEGDRGNTIYFGEGSWLTVV.

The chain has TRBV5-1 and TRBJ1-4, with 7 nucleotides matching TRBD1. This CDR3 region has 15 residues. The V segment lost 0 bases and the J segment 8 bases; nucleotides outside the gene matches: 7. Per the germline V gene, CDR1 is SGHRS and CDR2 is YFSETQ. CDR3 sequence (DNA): TGCGCCAGCAGCTTGGCCAAGGGGGCGCGGGAAAAACTGTTTTTT. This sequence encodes CASSLAKGAREKLFF.

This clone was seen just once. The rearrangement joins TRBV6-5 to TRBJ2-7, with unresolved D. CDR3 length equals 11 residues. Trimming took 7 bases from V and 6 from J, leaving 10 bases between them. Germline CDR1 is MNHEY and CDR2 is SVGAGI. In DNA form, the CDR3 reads TGTGCCAGCAAGGAGAGAGGCGAGCAGTACTTC. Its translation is CASKERGEQYF.

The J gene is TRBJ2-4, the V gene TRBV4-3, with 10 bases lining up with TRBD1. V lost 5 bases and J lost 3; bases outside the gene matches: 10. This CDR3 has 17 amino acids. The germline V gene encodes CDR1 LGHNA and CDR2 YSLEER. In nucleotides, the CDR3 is TGCGCCAGCAGCAAGGAAGGGACAGGGGAAGACAAAAACATTCAGTACTTC. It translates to CASSKEGTGEDKNIQYF.

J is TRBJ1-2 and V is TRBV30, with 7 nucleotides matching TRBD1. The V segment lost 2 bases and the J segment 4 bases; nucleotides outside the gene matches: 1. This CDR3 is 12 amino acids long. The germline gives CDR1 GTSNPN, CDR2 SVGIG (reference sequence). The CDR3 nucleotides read TGTGCCTGGAGTAGACAGGGCTATGGCTACACCTTC. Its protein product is CAWSRQGYGYTF.

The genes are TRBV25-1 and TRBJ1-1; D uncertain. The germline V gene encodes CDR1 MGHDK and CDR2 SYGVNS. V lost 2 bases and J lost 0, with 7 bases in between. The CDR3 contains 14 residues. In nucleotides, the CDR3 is TGTGCCAGCAGTGAAAACGAGCTGAACACTGAAGCTTTCTTT. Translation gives CASSENELNTEAFF. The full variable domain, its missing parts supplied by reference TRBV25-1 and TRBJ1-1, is EADIYQTPRYLVIGTGKKITLECSQTMGHDKMYWYQQDPGMELHLIHYSYGVNSTEKGDLSSESTVSRIRTEHFPLTLESARPSHTSQYLCASSENELNTEAFFGQGTRLTVV.

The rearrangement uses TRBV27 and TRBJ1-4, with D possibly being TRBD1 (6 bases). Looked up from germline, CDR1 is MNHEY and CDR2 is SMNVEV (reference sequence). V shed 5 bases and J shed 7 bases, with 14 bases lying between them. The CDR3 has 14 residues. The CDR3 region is CASSLQGSAEKLFF. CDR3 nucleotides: TGTGCCAGCAGTCTGCAGGGGTCGGCTGAAAAACTGTTTTTT.

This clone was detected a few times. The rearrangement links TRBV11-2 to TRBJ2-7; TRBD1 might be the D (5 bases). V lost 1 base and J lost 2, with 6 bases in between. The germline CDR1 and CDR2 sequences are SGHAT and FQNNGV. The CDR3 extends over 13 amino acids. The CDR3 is CASSLGQTYEQYF. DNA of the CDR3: TGTGCCAGCAGCTTAGGACAGACCTACGAGCAGTACTTC.

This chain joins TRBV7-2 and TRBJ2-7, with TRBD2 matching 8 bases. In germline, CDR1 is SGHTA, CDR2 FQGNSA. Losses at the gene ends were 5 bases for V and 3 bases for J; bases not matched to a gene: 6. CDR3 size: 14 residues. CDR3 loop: CASSPGAGGYEQYF. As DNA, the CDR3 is TGTGCCAGCAGCCCCGGGGCGGGGGGCTACGAGCAGTACTTC.

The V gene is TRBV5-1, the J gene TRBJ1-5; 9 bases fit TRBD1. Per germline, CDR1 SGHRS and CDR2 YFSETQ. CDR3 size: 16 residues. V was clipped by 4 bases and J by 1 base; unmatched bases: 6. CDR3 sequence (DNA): TGCGCCAGCAGCCTGGGACAGGGAAAAAGCAATCAGCCCCAGCATTTT. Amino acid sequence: CASSLGQGKSNQPQHF.

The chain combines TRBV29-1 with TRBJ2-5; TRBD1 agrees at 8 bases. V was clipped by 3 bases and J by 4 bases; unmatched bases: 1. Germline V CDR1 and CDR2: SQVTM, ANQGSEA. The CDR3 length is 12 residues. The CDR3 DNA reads TGCAGCGTTGACAGGGGGCGAGAGACCCAGTACTTC. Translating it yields CSVDRGRETQYF.

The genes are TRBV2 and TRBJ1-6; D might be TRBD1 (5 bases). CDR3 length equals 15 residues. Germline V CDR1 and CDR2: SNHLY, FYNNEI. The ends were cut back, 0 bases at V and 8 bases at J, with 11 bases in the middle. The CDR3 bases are TGTGCCAGCAGTGAAGCGTCGGCAGGGTATTCACCCCTCCACTTT. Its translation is CASSEASAGYSPLHF. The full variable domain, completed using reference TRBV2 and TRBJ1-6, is EPEVTQTPSHQVTQMGQEVILRCVPISNHLYFYWYRQILGQKVEFLVSFYNNEISEKSEIFDDQFSVERPDGSNFTLKIRSTKLEDSAMYFCASSEASAGYSPLHFGNGTRLTVT.

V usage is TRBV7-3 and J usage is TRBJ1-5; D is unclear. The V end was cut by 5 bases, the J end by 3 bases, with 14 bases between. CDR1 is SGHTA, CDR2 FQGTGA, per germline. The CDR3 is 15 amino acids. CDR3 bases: TGTGCCAGCAGCCTCGGGGAACTGACCAATCAGCCCCAGCATTTT. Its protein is CASSLGELTNQPQHF.